These T cell receptor beta chains were read from a single sample in a study of CD8 T cells in ankylosing spondylitis. MiXCR was run by TCRdb on the 5' RACE reads, yielding one entry per CDR3 protein. The table has 700,000 to 1,000,000 distinct CDR3 sequences, over 9.5% seen once. The sequencing input was blood, either unsorted or a sorted T cell fraction (not recorded which). All receptors derive from a male donor with ankylosing spondylitis. The CDR3 runs from the conserved cysteine through the conserved F or W. Clone size is given for some rows only: seen once, a few or many times, or a class if the clone is expanded.

V: TRBV4-3
size: few
CDR3: CASSQGAARQRDTEAFF

V: TRBV7-2
size: few
CDR3: CASSLSGGRGQPQHF

V: TRBV12-3/TRBV12-4
size: few
CDR3: CASREWTGDQPQHF

V: TRBV20-1
size: many
CDR3: CSVPGLARDTQYF

V: TRBV20-1
size: few
CDR3: CSARVQGAQPQHF

V: TRBV20-1
size: many
CDR3: CSARDWGRGRTDTQYF

V: TRBV20-1
size: .
CDR3: CSASGGIQPRHF

V: TRBV5-3
size: .
CDR3: CARSSGGYTF

V: TRBV20-1
size: .
CDR3: CSARYSGGAYEQYF

V: TRBV6-1
size: few
CDR3: CASSRERMNTEAFF

V: TRBV4-2
size: .
CDR3: CASSQEPSGQGQETQYF

V: TRBV28
size: .
CDR3: CASSPGMFGVYEQYF

V: TRBV29-1
size: many
CDR3: CSVKDRGRGVMDTEAFF

V: TRBV5-1
size: many
CDR3: CASSLGVGTGDTEAFF

V: TRBV7-2
size: many
CDR3: CASSPAGQQTYEQYF

V: TRBV7-2
size: few
CDR3: CASSSRDAYNSPLHF

V: TRBV7-2
size: .
CDR3: CASSLWANSPLHF

V: TRBV7-2
size: many
CDR3: CASSWAGQGTNEQYF

V: TRBV29-1
size: few
CDR3: CSVVVDYGYTF

V: TRBV10-3
size: many
CDR3: CAITTTSGGLETQYF

V: TRBV6-5
size: many
CDR3: CASSYSTSGNTIYF

V: TRBV28
size: once
CDR3: CARGPGQTTGELFF

V: TRBV6-5
size: .
CDR3: CASSYGMPNKSPLHF

V: TRBV4-3
size: .
CDR3: CASSRLGANYGYTF

V: TRBV10-3
size: .
CDR3: CAISESVSGGYEQYF

V: TRBV29-1
size: .
CDR3: CSVAVQETQYF

V: TRBV4-3
size: .
CDR3: CASSKFPGQGETGELFF

V: TRBV4-3
size: few
CDR3: CASSQERFETQYF

V: TRBV4-3
size: .
CDR3: CASSQDYSSALNYGYTF

V: TRBV20-1
size: many
CDR3: CSATPPHNEKLFF

V: TRBV4-3
size: few
CDR3: CASSQDPQRSQPQHF

V: TRBV7-2
size: few
CDR3: CASSPFPYYNEQFF

V: TRBV2
size: .
CDR3: CASSHTGTSGIAKNIQYF

V: TRBV7-2
size: few
CDR3: CASSVGPGRDYEQYF

V: TRBV5-6
size: .
CDR3: CATTRGLGDSPLHF

V: TRBV2
size: few
CDR3: CASQELGYNEQFF

V: TRBV20-1
size: .
CDR3: CSVGGVTYGYTF

V: TRBV5-6
size: .
CDR3: CASSFPSGNSYNEQFF

V: TRBV4-3
size: few
CDR3: CASSRVSGVGYGYTF

V: TRBV29-1
size: .
CDR3: CSVYQVMNTEAFF

V: TRBV20-1
size: .
CDR3: CSARILAVTYEQYF

V: TRBV11-1
size: .
CDR3: CASSYPGPQGDTQYF

V: TRBV29-1
size: few
CDR3: CSVLGLAAYNEQFF

V: TRBV6-5
size: few
CDR3: CASSYSSSLNQPQHF

V: TRBV6-2/TRBV6-3
size: .
CDR3: CASSHAGTQYF

V: TRBV21-1
size: .
CDR3: CASTGASNEKLFF

V: TRBV7-2
size: many
CDR3: CASSLLHSRETQYF

V: TRBV5-1
size: .
CDR3: CASSLEPGRGYTF

V: TRBV12-3/TRBV12-4
size: few
CDR3: CASSQTGPYEQYF